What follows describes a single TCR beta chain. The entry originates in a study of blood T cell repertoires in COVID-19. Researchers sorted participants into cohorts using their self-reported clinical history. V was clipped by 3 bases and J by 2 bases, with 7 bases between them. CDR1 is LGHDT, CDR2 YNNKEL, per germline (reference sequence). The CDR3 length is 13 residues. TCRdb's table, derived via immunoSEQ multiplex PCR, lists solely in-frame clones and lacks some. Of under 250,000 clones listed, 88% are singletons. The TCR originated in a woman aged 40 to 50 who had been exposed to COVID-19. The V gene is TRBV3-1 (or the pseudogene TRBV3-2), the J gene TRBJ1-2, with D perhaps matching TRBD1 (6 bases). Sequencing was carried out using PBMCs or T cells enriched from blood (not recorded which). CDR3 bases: TGTGCCAGCAGCCAGACAGGAAACTATGGCTACACCTTC. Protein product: CASSQTGNYGYTF.